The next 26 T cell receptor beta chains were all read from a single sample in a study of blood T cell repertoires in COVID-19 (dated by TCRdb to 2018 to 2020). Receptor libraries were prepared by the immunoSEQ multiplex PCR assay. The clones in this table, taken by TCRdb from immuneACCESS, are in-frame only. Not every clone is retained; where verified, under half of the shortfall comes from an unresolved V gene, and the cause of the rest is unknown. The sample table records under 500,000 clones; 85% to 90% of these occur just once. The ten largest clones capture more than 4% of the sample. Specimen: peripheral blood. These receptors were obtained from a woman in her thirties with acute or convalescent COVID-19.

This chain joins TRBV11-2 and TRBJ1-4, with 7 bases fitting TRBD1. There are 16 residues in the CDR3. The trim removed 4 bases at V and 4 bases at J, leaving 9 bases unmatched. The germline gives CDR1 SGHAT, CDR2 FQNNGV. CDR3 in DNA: TGTGCCAGCAGCTCAGCTGGGACAGCACTTAATGAAAAACTGTTTTTT. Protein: CASSSAGTALNEKLFF. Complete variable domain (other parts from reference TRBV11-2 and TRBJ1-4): EAGVAQSPRYKIIEKRQSVAFWCNPISGHATLYWYQQILGQGPKLLIQFQNNGVVDDSQLPKDRFSAERLKGVDSTLKIQPAKLEDSAVYLCASSSAGTALNEKLFFGSGTQLSVL.

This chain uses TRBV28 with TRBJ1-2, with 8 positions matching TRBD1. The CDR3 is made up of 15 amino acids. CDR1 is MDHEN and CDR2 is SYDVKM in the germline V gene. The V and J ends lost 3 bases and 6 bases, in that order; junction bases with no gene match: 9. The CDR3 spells CASSFRGRGLDGYTF. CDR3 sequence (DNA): TGTGCCAGCAGTTTTCGGGGCAGGGGGCTGGATGGCTACACCTTC.

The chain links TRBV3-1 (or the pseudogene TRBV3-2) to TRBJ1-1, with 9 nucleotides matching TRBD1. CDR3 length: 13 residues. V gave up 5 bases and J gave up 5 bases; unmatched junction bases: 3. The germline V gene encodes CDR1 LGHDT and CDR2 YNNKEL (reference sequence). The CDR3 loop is CASSYRGRTEAFF. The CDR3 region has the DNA TGTGCCAGCAGCTACAGGGGGCGAACTGAAGCTTTCTTT.

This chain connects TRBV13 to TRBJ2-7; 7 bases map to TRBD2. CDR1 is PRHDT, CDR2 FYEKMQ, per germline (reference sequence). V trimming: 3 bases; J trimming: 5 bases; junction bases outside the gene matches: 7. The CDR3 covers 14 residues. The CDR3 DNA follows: TGTGCCAGCAGCTTCCGGGACTACAACCACGAGCAGTACTTC. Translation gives CASSFRDYNHEQYF.

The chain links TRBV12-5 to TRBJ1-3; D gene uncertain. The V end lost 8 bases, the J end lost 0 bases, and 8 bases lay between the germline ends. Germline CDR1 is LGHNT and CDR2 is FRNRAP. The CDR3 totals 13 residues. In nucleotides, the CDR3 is TGTGCTAGTACTCGGGGCTCTGGAAACACCATATATTTT. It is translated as CASTRGSGNTIYF.

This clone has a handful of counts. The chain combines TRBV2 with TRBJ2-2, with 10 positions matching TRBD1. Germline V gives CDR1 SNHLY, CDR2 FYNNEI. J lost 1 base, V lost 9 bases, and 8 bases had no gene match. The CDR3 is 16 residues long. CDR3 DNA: TGTGCCAGTATCCGAGGGACAGGGGAGAACACCGGGGAGCTGTTTTTT. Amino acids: CASIRGTGENTGELFF.

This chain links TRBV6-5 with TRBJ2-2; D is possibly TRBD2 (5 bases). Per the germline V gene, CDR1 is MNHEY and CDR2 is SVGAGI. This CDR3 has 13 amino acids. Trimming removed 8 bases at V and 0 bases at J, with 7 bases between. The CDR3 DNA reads TGTGCCAGCGCGGGCACGAACACCGGGGAGCTGTTTTTT. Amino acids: CASAGTNTGELFF.

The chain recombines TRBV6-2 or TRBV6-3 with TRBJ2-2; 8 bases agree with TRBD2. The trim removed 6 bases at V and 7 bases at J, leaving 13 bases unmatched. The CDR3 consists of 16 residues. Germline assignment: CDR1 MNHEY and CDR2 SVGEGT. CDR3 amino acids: CASSPGGMRGVGELFF. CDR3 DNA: TGTGCCAGCAGCCCCGGGGGAATGCGGGGGGTCGGGGAGCTGTTTTTT.

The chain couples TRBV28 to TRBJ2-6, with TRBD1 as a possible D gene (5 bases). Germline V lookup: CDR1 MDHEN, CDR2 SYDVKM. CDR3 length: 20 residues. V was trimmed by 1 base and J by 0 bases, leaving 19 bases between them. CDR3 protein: CASSLSPLSTVGSGANVLTF. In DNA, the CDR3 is TGTGCCAGCAGTTTATCCCCCCTATCGACAGTCGGCTCTGGGGCCAACGTCCTGACTTTC.

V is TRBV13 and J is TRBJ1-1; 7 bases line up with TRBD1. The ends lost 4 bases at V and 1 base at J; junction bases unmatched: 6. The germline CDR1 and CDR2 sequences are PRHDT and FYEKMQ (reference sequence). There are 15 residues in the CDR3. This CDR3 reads CASSSHDRENTEAFF. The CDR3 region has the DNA TGTGCCAGCAGCTCTCATGACAGGGAGAACACTGAAGCTTTCTTT.

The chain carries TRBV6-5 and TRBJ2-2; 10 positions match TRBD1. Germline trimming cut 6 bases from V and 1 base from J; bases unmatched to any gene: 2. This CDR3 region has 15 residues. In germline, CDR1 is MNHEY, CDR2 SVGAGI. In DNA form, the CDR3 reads TGTGCCAGCAGATGGACAGGGGGGAACACCGGGGAGCTGTTTTTT. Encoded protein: CASRWTGGNTGELFF.

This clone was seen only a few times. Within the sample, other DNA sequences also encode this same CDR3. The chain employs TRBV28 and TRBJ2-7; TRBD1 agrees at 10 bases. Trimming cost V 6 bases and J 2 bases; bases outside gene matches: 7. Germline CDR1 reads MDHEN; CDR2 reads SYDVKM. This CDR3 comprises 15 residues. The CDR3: CASSPRDRGPYEQYF. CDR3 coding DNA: TGTGCCAGCAGCCCGAGGGACAGGGGTCCCTACGAGCAGTACTTC. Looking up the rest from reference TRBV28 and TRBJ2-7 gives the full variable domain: DVKVTQSSRYLVKRTGEKVFLECVQDMDHENMFWYRQDPGLGLRLIYFSYDVKMKEKGDIPEGYSVSREKKERFSLILESASTNQTSMYLCASSPRDRGPYEQYFGPGTRLTVT.

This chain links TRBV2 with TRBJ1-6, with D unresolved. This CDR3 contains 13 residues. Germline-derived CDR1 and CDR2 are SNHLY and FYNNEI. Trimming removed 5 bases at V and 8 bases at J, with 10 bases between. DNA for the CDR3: TGTGCCAGCAGTTTGACTACTTATTCACCCCTCCACTTT. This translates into CASSLTTYSPLHF.

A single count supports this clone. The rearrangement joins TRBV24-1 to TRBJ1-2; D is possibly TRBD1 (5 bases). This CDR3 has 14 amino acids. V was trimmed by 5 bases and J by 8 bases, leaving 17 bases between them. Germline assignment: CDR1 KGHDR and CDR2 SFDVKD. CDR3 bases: TGTGCCACCAGTGCCCCTTCCGGGGGGGGAGGCTACACCTTC. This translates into CATSAPSGGGGYTF.

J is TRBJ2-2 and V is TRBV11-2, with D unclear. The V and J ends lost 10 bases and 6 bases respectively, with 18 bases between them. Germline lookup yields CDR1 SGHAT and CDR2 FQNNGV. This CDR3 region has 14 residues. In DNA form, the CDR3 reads TGTGCCATTGGCCGAGACTCCCAACCCGGGGAGCTGTTTTTT. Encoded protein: CAIGRDSQPGELFF.

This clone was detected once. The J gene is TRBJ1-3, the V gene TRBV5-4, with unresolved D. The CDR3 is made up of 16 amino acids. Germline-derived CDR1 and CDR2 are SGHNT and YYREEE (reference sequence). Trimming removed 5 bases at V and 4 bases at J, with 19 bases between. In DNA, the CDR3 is TGTGCCAGCAGTCGAGTAGGTGTGGATAGCGGAAACACCATATATTTT. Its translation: CASSRVGVDSGNTIYF.

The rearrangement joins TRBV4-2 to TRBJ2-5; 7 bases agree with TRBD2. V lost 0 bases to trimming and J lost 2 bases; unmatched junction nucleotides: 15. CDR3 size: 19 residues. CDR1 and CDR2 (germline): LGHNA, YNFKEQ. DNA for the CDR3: TGTGCCAGCAGCCAAGACCCTCAGCTTAGACTGGGGGGGCAAGAGACCCAGTACTTC. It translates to CASSQDPQLRLGGQETQYF.

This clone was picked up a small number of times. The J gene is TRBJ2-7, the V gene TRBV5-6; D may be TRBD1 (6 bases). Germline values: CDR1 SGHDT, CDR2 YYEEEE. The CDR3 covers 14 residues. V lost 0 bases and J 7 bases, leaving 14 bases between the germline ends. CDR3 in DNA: TGTGCCAGCAGCTTGGGGCAGGGGATGGGGGAGCAGTACTTC. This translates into CASSLGQGMGEQYF.

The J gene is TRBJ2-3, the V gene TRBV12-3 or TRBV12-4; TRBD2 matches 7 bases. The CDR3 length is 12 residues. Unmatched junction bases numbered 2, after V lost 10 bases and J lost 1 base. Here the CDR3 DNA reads TGTGCCACGGGGGGTGGCACAGATACGCAGTATTTT. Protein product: CATGGGTDTQYF.

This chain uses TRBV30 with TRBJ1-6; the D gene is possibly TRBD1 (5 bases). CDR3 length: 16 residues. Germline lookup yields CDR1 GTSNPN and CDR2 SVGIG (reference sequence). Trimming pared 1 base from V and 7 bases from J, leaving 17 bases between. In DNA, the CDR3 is TGTGCCTGGAGTGCCCCGGCGGGACTGTCGAATTCACCCCTCCACTTT. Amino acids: CAWSAPAGLSNSPLHF.

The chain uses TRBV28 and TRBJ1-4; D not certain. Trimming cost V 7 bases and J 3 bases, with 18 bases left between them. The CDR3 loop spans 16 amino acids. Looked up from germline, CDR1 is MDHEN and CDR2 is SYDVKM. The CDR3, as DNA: TGTGCCAGCACTACTACCGTTGAGGCCCCTAATGAAAAACTGTTTTTT. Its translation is CASTTTVEAPNEKLFF. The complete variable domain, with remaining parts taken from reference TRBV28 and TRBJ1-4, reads DVKVTQSSRYLVKRTGEKVFLECVQDMDHENMFWYRQDPGLGLRLIYFSYDVKMKEKGDIPEGYSVSREKKERFSLILESASTNQTSMYLCASTTTVEAPNEKLFFGSGTQLSVL.

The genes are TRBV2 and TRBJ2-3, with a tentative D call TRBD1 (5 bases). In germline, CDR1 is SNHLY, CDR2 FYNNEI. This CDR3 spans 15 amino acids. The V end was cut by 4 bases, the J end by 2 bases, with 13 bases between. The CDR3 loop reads CASSGGLGPTDTQYF. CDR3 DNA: TGTGCCAGCAGTGGGGGTCTGGGGCCCACAGATACGCAGTATTTT.

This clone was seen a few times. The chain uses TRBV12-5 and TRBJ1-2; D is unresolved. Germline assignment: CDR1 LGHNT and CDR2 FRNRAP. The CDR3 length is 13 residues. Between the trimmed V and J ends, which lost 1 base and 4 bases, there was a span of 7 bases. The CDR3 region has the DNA TGTGCTAGTGGTTTGGCCGGGAGCTATGGCTACACCTTC. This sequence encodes CASGLAGSYGYTF.

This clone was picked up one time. This CDR3 reads CASSLTRVRGTEAFF. The CDR3 nucleotides are TGTGCCAGCAGTCTAACCAGGGTGAGGGGGACTGAAGCTTTCTTT. J is TRBJ1-1 and V is TRBV27; D might be TRBD1 (6 bases). The V gene lost 5 bases and the J gene lost 5 bases, with 18 bases spanning the gap. The CDR3 totals 15 residues. Per germline, CDR1 MNHEY and CDR2 SMNVEV (reference sequence).

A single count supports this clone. CDR3 residues: CASSPFQGTDTQYF. The CDR3 DNA reads TGTGCCAGCAGCCCGTTCCAGGGCACAGATACGCAGTATTTT. The rearrangement links TRBV7-3 to TRBJ2-3; D gene unclear. V lost 5 bases, J lost 1 base, and 10 bases lay in between. This CDR3 region has 14 residues. In germline, CDR1 is SGHTA, CDR2 FQGTGA.

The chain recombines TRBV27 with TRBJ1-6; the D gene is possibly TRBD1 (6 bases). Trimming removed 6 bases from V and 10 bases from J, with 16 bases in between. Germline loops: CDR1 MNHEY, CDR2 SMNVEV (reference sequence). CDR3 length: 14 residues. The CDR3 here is CASSVTGSRSPLHF. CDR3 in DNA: TGTGCCAGCAGCGTCACAGGGAGTCGATCACCCCTCCACTTT.